The clone carrying this T cell receptor (beta chain) has only one observation. Its antigen remains unknown. PCR involved 60 Vbeta and 13 Jbeta primers. Only in-frame clones appear in the TCRdb table, and some are missing; sequencing was by immunoSEQ multiplex PCR. The repertoire holds 90,000 to 150,000 clones, with 65% to 85% as singletons. This entry is derived from a study of cytomegalovirus exposure and HLA in healthy donors. Study details: Genotyping of some 390 donors showed that about 79% belonged to the Caucasian-associated ancestry cluster. The study's findings and limits: Follow-up analysis seemed to connect common viral pathogens with several of the most significant clusters identified. 150 to 200 TCR beta chains were listed as cytomegalovirus-associated.

Germline V lookup: CDR1 SGDLS, CDR2 YYNGEE. The CDR3 loop spans 16 amino acids. The V gene lost 0 bases and the J gene lost 4 bases, with 13 bases spanning the gap. This chain uses TRBV9 with TRBJ2-2; the D gene is possibly TRBD2 (5 bases). The sequencing sample was made of PBMCs. The receptor's source is a woman aged 40 to 50 in good health and CMV-seropositive. CDR3 nucleotide sequence: TGTGCCAGCAGCGTAGCAGGACTGTCGATCACCGGGGAGCTGTTTTTT. Amino acid sequence: CASSVAGLSITGELFF.